A selection of T cell receptor beta chains follows, all from one sample in a study of naive and memory T cell subsets. Via MiXCR, TCRdb re-called the 5' RACE reads, giving one row per CDR3 protein. The sample lists about 57,000 distinct CDR3 sequences, about 7.1% occurring once. These receptors were collected from a female donor in good health. The CDR3 runs from the conserved cysteine through the conserved F or W. A D gene is named only where the DNA matches it firmly. For some rows the clone size is stated as once, few or many, or as a class when expanded; others skip it.

D gene	clone size	V gene	J gene	CDR3 protein	CDR3 DNA
TRBD1	many	TRBV14	TRBJ1-3	CASSPSSQGWRNTIYF	TGTGCCAGCAGCCCAAGTTCACAGGGGTGGAGAAACACCATATATTTT
.	.	TRBV9	TRBJ1-2	CASSQDGNYGDTF	TGTGCCAGCAGCCAGGACGGTAACTATGGCGACACCTTC
.	.	TRBV12-3/TRBV12-4	TRBJ1-4	CASSSGGTNEKQFF	TGTGCCAGCAGTTCTGGGGGGACTAATGAAAAACAGTTTTTT
TRBD2	many	TRBV7-2	TRBJ2-1	CASSRGGVTNEQFF	TGTGCCAGCAGCCGGGGGGGTGTTACCAATGAGCAGTTCTTC
.	.	TRBV7-2	TRBJ1-5	CASSSDKTRNQPQHF	TGTGCCAGCAGCTCTGACAAAACTCGAAATCAGCCCCAGCATTTT
.	many	TRBV10-3	TRBJ1-5	CAIRDRENQPQHF	TGTGCCATCAGGGACAGAGAGAATCAGCCCCAGCATTTT
.	many	TRBV29-1	TRBJ2-7	CSVVDSEDEQYF	TGCAGCGTTGTTGACAGTGAGGACGAGCAGTACTTC
.	many	TRBV20-1	TRBJ1-1	CSARVRAGIQAFF	TGCAGTGCTAGAGTTCGGGCAGGGATACAAGCTTTCTTT
.	few	TRBV7-9	TRBJ2-7	CASSPLYEQYF	TGTGCCAGCAGCCCGCTATACGAGCAGTACTTC
TRBD1	.	TRBV6-1	TRBJ2-2	CASSGHRGYTGELFF	TGTGCCAGCAGTGGCCACAGGGGCTACACCGGGGAGCTGTTTTTT
.	.	TRBV19	TRBJ2-6	CASTPRGLGSGANVLTF	TGTGCCAGTACCCCCCGGGGGCTGGGCTCTGGGGCCAACGTCCTGACTTTC
.	.	TRBV20-1	TRBJ1-5	CSALPGGGTNQPQHF	TGCAGTGCTCTCCCCGGCGGGGGCACGAATCAGCCCCAGCATTTT
TRBD1	few	TRBV2	TRBJ2-4	CASSVLPDRGVYF	TGTGCCAGCAGTGTCCTTCCCGACAGGGGGGTGTACTTC
.	.	TRBV6-2/TRBV6-3	TRBJ2-1	CASSQLASSYNEQFF	TGTGCCAGCAGCCAGCTAGCGAGCTCCTACAATGAGCAGTTCTTC
.	many	TRBV12-3/TRBV12-4	TRBJ2-3	CASKSRASTDTQYF	TGTGCCAGCAAAAGCCGTGCTAGCACAGATACGCAGTATTTT
.	many	TRBV29-1	TRBJ1-2	CSVSSYGYTF	TGCAGCGTTTCCTCTTATGGCTACACCTTC
.	many	TRBV12-3/TRBV12-4	TRBJ1-5	CASMQDSGVGPQHF	TGTGCCAGCATGCAGGACAGCGGTGTTGGGCCCCAGCATTTT
TRBD1	few	TRBV4-3	TRBJ2-4	CASSRNPGQGGNIQYF	TGCGCCAGCAGCCGAAATCCGGGACAGGGAGGGAACATTCAGTACTTC
.	many	TRBV6-1	TRBJ1-6	CASSESRAANSPLHF	TGTGCCAGCAGTGAAAGTAGGGCAGCTAATTCACCCCTCCACTTT
.	many	TRBV10-3	TRBJ1-6	CATGGQGTNSPLHF	TGTGCCACCGGGGGTCAGGGAACCAATTCACCCCTCCACTTT
.	.	TRBV27	TRBJ1-2	CASRRTGSGGVYGYTF	TGTGCCAGCAGACGCACAGGGTCGGGGGGAGTCTATGGCTACACCTTC
.	many	TRBV28	TRBJ1-2	CASTERGRPNYGYTF	TGTGCCAGCACGGAACGCGGACGACCGAACTATGGCTACACCTTC
.	few	TRBV29-1	TRBJ1-1	CSVALENTEAFF	TGCAGCGTCGCACTAGAGAACACTGAAGCTTTCTTT
.	few	TRBV9	TRBJ2-2	CASTGGTVFTGELFF	TGTGCCAGCACCGGGGGGACAGTATTCACCGGGGAGCTGTTTTTT
.	many	TRBV4-2	TRBJ1-1	CASSQVLRRANTEAFF	TGTGCCAGCAGCCAAGTATTGCGTAGGGCTAACACTGAAGCTTTCTTT
.	.	TRBV6-2/TRBV6-3	TRBJ1-2	CASSPRPSGYGYTF	TGTGCCAGCAGTCCGAGGCCGTCCGGCTATGGCTACACCTTC
.	.	TRBV7-9	TRBJ2-3	CASSLERQRDTQYF	TGTGCCAGCAGCTTAGAACGACAGAGGGATACGCAGTATTTT
.	few	TRBV6-5	TRBJ1-3	CASSPPGQTSGNTIYF	TGTGCCAGCAGTCCCCCCGGACAGACCTCTGGAAACACCATATATTTT
.	.	TRBV6-5	TRBJ1-6	CASRDSVPPLHF	TGTGCCAGCAGGGACAGCGTCCCACCCCTCCACTTT
.	few	TRBV6-2/TRBV6-3	TRBJ1-5	CASTRGINQPQHF	TGTGCCAGCACCAGGGGTATAAATCAGCCCCAGCATTTT
TRBD2	many	TRBV4-3	TRBJ2-1	CASSQDWWRGEISNNEQFF	TGCGCCAGCAGCCAAGATTGGTGGCGGGGGGAGATTTCCAACAATGAGCAGTTCTTC
.	few	TRBV7-2	TRBJ1-2	CASGTTGLNGDTF	TGTGCCAGCGGAACAACAGGGCTGAATGGCGACACCTTC
TRBD1	many	TRBV30	TRBJ1-5	CAWSPGQGLNQPQHF	TGTGCCTGGAGCCCGGGACAGGGCTTAAATCAGCCCCAGCATTTT
.	many	TRBV6-5	TRBJ1-1	CASSPQGRGVFNTEAFF	TGTGCCAGCAGCCCCCAGGGAAGGGGGGTTTTTAACACTGAAGCTTTCTTT
TRBD1	.	TRBV4-1	TRBJ2-6	CASSHGTGHSGANVLTF	TGCGCCAGCAGCCACGGGACAGGCCACTCTGGGGCCAACGTCCTGACTTTC
.	.	TRBV21-1	TRBJ2-7	CASRPTDPDSHSHEQYF	TGTGCCAGCAGACCCACAGACCCGGACAGCCACTCCCACGAGCAGTACTTC
.	many	TRBV27	TRBJ1-3	CASSNRGAAGNTIYF	TGTGCCAGCAGCAATAGAGGGGCCGCGGGAAACACCATATATTTT
.	many	TRBV6-1	TRBJ1-1	CASTRLVSNTEAFF	TGTGCCAGCACCAGATTGGTTTCCAACACTGAAGCTTTCTTT
.	.	TRBV5-1	TRBJ2-5	CASSFAGIETQYF	TGCGCCAGCAGCTTCGCAGGGATAGAGACCCAGTACTTC
TRBD2	few	TRBV11-2	TRBJ2-1	CASSPPFDWAGGGDEQFF	TGTGCCAGCAGCCCCCCTTTCGATTGGGCGGGGGGGGGCGATGAGCAGTTCTTC
.	many	TRBV4-1	TRBJ1-5	CASSQGRPYSNQPQHF	TGCGCCAGCAGCCAAGGAAGGCCCTATAGCAATCAGCCCCAGCATTTT
TRBD1	few	TRBV5-1	TRBJ1-2	CASSLPQTGSSRGYTF	TGCGCCAGCAGCTTGCCCCAGACAGGGAGTTCCCGTGGCTACACCTTC
TRBD1	many	TRBV4-1	TRBJ1-4	CASSHMITGATNEKLFF	TGCGCCAGCAGCCATATGATAACAGGGGCGACTAATGAAAAACTGTTTTTT
TRBD1	many	TRBV3-1	TRBJ1-2	CASSQRQGGGYTF	TGTGCCAGCAGCCAAAGACAGGGGGGCGGCTACACCTTC
.	.	TRBV9	TRBJ1-1	CASSVAGQGHLEAFF	TGTGCCAGCAGCGTAGCTGGTCAAGGACACCTTGAAGCTTTCTTT
.	many	TRBV7-9	TRBJ2-2	CASSSETGELFF	TGTGCCAGCAGCTCAGAGACCGGGGAGCTGTTTTTT
.	few	TRBV29-1	TRBJ1-1	CSVEKTANTEAFF	TGCAGCGTTGAAAAGACAGCTAACACTGAAGCTTTCTTT
.	.	TRBV11-2	TRBJ1-2	CASSFEGQNYGYTF	TGTGCCAGCAGCTTTGAAGGCCAGAACTATGGCTACACCTTC
.	few	TRBV19	TRBJ1-4	CASSISGEKLFF	TGTGCCAGTAGTATTTCTGGTGAAAAACTGTTTTTT
TRBD2	few	TRBV20-1	TRBJ2-3	CSARTSEQDTQYF	TGCAGTGCTAGGACTAGCGAGCAAGATACGCAGTATTTT
TRBD2	many	TRBV6-6	TRBJ2-3	CASSYSSGAGELTDTQYF	TGTGCCAGCAGTTACTCGAGTGGAGCGGGGGAACTTACAGATACGCAGTATTTT
.	.	TRBV3-1	TRBJ1-2	CASSRRTENYGYTF	TGTGCCAGCAGCCGTAGGACAGAGAACTATGGCTACACCTTC
TRBD1	.	TRBV5-8	TRBJ1-4	CASSWATGGGEKLFF	TGTGCCAGCAGCTGGGCAACAGGGGGTGGTGAAAAACTGTTTTTT